This T cell receptor (beta chain) derives from a study of shared clonotypes between healthy human individuals. Naive CD8 cells, CD45RO-negative and positively selected for CCR7, excluded terminally differentiated effector memory CD45RA+ cells. Several immunoSEQ plates held equal portions of the genomic DNA taken from each subset. Produced via immunoSEQ multiplex PCR; TCRdb's table is partial and in-frame only. The table has over 800,000 clones, 92% seen once. Per the germline V gene, CDR1 is SGHVS and CDR2 is FNYEAQ. This CDR3 spans 14 amino acids. V dropped 2 bases and J dropped 4 bases, with 11 bases sitting between them.

This chain joins TRBV7-6 and TRBJ2-5; TRBD1 might be the D (6 bases). This clonotype was obtained from a man younger than 45 in good health. Sequencing input: naive CD8+ T cells sorted from blood. This chain's CDR3 is CASSLSWGPETQYF. The CDR3 DNA reads as TGTGCCAGCAGCTTAAGTTGGGGGCCAGAGACCCAGTACTTC.